The 18 T cell receptor beta chains reported below all come from one sample, sequenced in a study of shared clonotypes between healthy human individuals. Clones were read by immunoSEQ multiplex PCR, and TCRdb kept only the in-frame ones, dropping some. The sample contains around 2.5 million clones, approximately 93% of which appear only once. What was sequenced was naive CD4+ T cells from PBMCs. This sample's subset: CD45RA+ positively selected. These receptors were obtained from a man aged 18 to 30 in good health. Some clones in this sample may be carry-over from other donors' samples.

The chain combines TRBV27 with TRBJ1-4; D uncertain. The CDR3 spans 15 residues. Trimming took 2 bases from V and 8 from J, leaving 15 bases between them. The germline CDR1 and CDR2 sequences are MNHEY and SMNVEV (reference sequence). DNA for the CDR3: TGTGCCAGCAGTTTAGGTATGGGTGGGCAGGAAAAACTGTTTTTT. Translation gives CASSLGMGGQEKLFF.

For this clone: Different DNA sequences within this sample yield the same CDR3. The chain is built from TRBV6-5 and TRBJ2-7; either TRBD1 or TRBD2 may fit D (5 bases each). V lost 4 bases and J 7 bases, leaving 8 bases between the germline ends. Germline V gene sequence: CDR1 MNHEY, CDR2 SVGAGI. The CDR3 runs to 11 residues. DNA of the CDR3: TGTGCCAGCAGTTTGAGGGGTGAGCAGTACTTC. Translating gives CASSLRGEQYF.

This clone was seen a single time. The sample contains more than one DNA sequence encoding this CDR3. The gene calls are TRBV9 and TRBJ2-5; perhaps TRBD1 as D (5 bases). CDR1 and CDR2 from the germline V gene are SGDLS and YYNGEE. The ends were cut back, 0 bases at V and 1 base at J, with 7 bases in the middle. This CDR3 is 14 amino acids long. This CDR3 reads CASSVGQSQETQYF. The DNA of the CDR3 is TGTGCCAGCAGCGTAGGACAGTCCCAAGAGACCCAGTACTTC.

The chain couples TRBV6-6 to TRBJ2-7; 8 positions agree with TRBD1. Germline V CDR1 and CDR2: MNHNY, SVGAGI (reference sequence). V trimming: 5 bases; J trimming: 7 bases; junction bases outside the gene matches: 7. This CDR3 is 13 amino acids long. The CDR3 nucleotides are TGTGCCAGCAGTCGCCAGGGGGCTGGGGAGCAGTACTTC. It translates to CASSRQGAGEQYF.

Concerning this clone: Other DNA sequences in the sample encode the same CDR3. This chain uses TRBV21-1 with TRBJ1-4; no DNA check was done on the table's D call, TRBD1. TRBV21-1 is reported as a pseudogene. The CDR3 extends over 18 amino acids. The DNA of the CDR3 is TGTGCCAGCAGTACGCCCGGGACAGGGGGAAACAGGAATGAAAAACTGTTTTTT. This sequence encodes CASSTPGTGGNRNEKLFF.

The chain employs TRBV11-2 and TRBJ2-1, with no clear D. Germline assignment: CDR1 SGHAT and CDR2 FQNNGV. Trimming removed 1 base at V and 12 bases at J, with 7 bases between. The CDR3 is made up of 11 amino acids. CDR3 in DNA: TGTGCCAGCAGCTTAGGATTAGTGCAGTTCTTC. This encodes CASSLGLVQFF.

The chain joins TRBV6-5 to TRBJ1-5, with D hard to call. This CDR3 has 11 residues. The V and J ends lost 6 bases and 6 bases respectively, with 6 bases between them. The germline V gene encodes CDR1 MNHEY and CDR2 SVGAGI. The CDR3 sequence: CASSHSQPQHF. CDR3 DNA: TGTGCCAGCAGCCATAGTCAGCCCCAGCATTTT.

This clone appeared once. V usage is TRBV21-1 and J usage is TRBJ2-1; the DNA was not compared with TRBD2, the D call given in the table. TRBV21-1 is described as a pseudogene. The CDR3 has 16 amino acids. The CDR3 is CASSKAARSSYNEQFF. The CDR3 region has the DNA TGTGCCAGCAGCAAAGCGGCTAGGAGCTCCTACAATGAGCAGTTCTTC.

CDR3 nucleotides: TGTGCCAGCAGTTATAGTTGGACTAGCGGGGCTAGCACAGATACGCAGTATTTT. Translating gives CASSYSWTSGASTDTQYF. V gene TRBV7-2 combines with J gene TRBJ2-3; 12 bases fit TRBD2. The trim removed 6 bases at V and 0 bases at J, leaving 10 bases unmatched. Germline V lookup: CDR1 SGHTA, CDR2 FQGNSA. This CDR3 has 18 amino acids.

The J gene is TRBJ1-3, the V gene TRBV28; 7 bases are a match to TRBD1. The CDR3 has 14 residues. The V gene's germline CDR1 is MDHEN and CDR2 SYDVKM. The J segment lost 5 bases and the V segment lost 4 bases, leaving 5 bases of the junction unmatched. The CDR3 sequence is CASSSRDSRNTIYF. The CDR3 coding sequence is TGTGCCAGCAGTTCTCGGGACAGCCGAAACACCATATATTTT.

This sequence joins TRBV27 and TRBJ1-1; 8 nucleotides match TRBD1. Per the germline V gene, CDR1 is MNHEY and CDR2 is SMNVEV (reference sequence). The CDR3 has 16 residues. V shed 2 bases, J shed 5 bases, and the junction held 10 bases outside the gene matches. This chain's CDR3 is CASSLLAGGGGTEAFF. In DNA form, the CDR3 reads TGTGCCAGCAGTTTACTGGCAGGGGGCGGAGGGACTGAAGCTTTCTTT.

V usage is TRBV10-3 and J usage is TRBJ2-3; D may be TRBD1 (5 bases). V was pared by 7 bases and J by 2 bases, with 16 bases between. Germline CDR1 ENHRY, CDR2 SYGVKD. This CDR3 has 15 amino acids. CDR3 sequence (DNA): TGTGCCATCAAAGGGGTAGAGTCCCCCACAGATACGCAGTATTTT. Its protein is CAIKGVESPTDTQYF.

The chain joins TRBV13 to TRBJ2-3, with 8 bases that match TRBD2. V was clipped by 2 bases and J by 5 bases; unmatched bases: 6. The CDR3 is 15 residues long. In germline, CDR1 is PRHDT, CDR2 FYEKMQ (reference sequence). This CDR3 reads CASSLRSGRRDTQYF. The CDR3 DNA reads as TGTGCCAGCAGCTTAAGAAGCGGGAGACGAGATACGCAGTATTTT.

CDR3 DNA sequence: TGTGCCAGAAGCCCCGGGACAGCTGTTTTCTCTGGGGCCAACGTCCTGACTTTC. Amino acids: CARSPGTAVFSGANVLTF. This chain links TRBV5-3 with TRBJ2-6; 7 bases are a match to TRBD1. TRBV5-3 carries the ORF label, with uncertain function. The CDR3 sequence is 18 residues long. The ends lost 4 bases at V and 0 bases at J; junction bases unmatched: 10.

Here the CDR3 DNA reads TGTGCTAGTGCCCAACGGACCAATGAGCAGTTCTTC. It yields the protein CASAQRTNEQFF. The chain uses TRBV12-5 and TRBJ2-1; D unclear. V lost 7 bases and J lost 6, with 10 bases in between. Germline V gene sequence: CDR1 LGHNT, CDR2 FRNRAP. The length of the CDR3 is 12 residues.

The CDR3 DNA sequence: TGTGCCAGCAGCTCCCGCAGGGGGACCTACGAGCAGTACTTC. Translating it yields CASSSRRGTYEQYF. The chain recombines TRBV7-2 with TRBJ2-7; 7 bases fit TRBD1. Germline lookup yields CDR1 SGHTA and CDR2 FQGNSA. This CDR3 is built from 14 residues. The trim removed 4 bases at V and 2 bases at J, leaving 5 bases unmatched.

In DNA form, the CDR3 reads TGTGCCTGGAAACCCACCCAGGGATCCTACGAGCAGTACTTC. This codes for CAWKPTQGSYEQYF. The rearrangement links TRBV30 to TRBJ2-7; maybe TRBD1 (5 bases). V was pared by 4 bases and J by 1 base, with 14 bases between. CDR1 and CDR2 from the germline V gene are GTSNPN and SVGIG (reference sequence). There are 14 residues in the CDR3.

This clone was detected only once. Other nucleotide sequences from this sample produce the same CDR3. The chain is built from TRBV20-1 and TRBJ1-2; a possible D gene is TRBD1 (6 bases). Germline-derived CDR1 and CDR2 are DFQATT and SNEGSKA (reference sequence). CDR3 length: 11 amino acids. V gave up 5 bases and J gave up 8 bases, with 12 bases separating them. As DNA, the CDR3 is TGCAGTGCTTCATACAGGGACGGCTACACCTTC. This translates into CSASYRDGYTF.